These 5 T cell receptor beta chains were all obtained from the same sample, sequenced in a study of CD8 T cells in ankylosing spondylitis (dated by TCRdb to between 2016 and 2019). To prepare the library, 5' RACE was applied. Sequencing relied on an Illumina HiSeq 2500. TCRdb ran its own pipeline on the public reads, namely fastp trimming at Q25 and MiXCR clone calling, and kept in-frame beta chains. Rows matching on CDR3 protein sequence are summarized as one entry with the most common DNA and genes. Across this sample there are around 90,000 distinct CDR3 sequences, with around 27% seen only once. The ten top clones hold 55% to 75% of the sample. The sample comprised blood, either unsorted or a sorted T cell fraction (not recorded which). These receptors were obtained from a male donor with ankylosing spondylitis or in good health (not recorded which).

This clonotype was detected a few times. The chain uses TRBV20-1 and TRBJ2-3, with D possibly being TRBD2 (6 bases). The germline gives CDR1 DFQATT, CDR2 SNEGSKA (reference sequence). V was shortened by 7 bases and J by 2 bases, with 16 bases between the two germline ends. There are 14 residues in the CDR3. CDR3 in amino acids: CSVGGDSFTDTQYF. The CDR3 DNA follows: TGCAGTGTCGGAGGGGACTCGTTCACAGATACGCAGTATTTT.

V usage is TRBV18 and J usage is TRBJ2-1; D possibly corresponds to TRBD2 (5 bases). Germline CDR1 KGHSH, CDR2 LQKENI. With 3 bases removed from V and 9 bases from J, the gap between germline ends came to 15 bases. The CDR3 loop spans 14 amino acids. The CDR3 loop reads CASSPDLATGEQFF. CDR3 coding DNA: TGTGCCAGCTCACCGGACTTAGCTACCGGTGAGCAGTTCTTC.

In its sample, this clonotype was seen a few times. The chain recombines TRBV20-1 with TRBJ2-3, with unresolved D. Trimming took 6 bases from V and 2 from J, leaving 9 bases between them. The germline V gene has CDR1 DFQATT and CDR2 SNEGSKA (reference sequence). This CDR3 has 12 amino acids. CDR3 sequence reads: CSAEGPTDTQYF. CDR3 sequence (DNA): TGCAGTGCGGAAGGACCCACAGATACGCAGTATTTT.

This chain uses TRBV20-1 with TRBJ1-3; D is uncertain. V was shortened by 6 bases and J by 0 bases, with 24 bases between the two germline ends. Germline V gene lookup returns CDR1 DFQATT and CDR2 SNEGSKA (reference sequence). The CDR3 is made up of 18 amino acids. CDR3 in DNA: TGCAGTGCAGACCGACATGGTACCTTGGGGAGCTCTGGAAACACCATATATTTT. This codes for CSADRHGTLGSSGNTIYF.

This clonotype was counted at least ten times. The CDR3 here is CASSSAGGGEFF. The CDR3 nucleotides read TGTGCCAGCAGTTCAGCGGGAGGAGGGGAGTTCTTC. This rearrangement joins TRBV7-3 to TRBJ2-1; TRBD2 aligns across 9 bases. The germline V gene encodes CDR1 SGHTA and CDR2 FQGTGA. Trimming cost V 6 bases and J 14 bases; bases outside gene matches: 8. The CDR3 has 12 residues.